Listed here are 9 T cell receptor beta chains from one sample, sequenced in a study of blood T cell repertoires in COVID-19. Sequencing used immunoSEQ multiplex PCR; TCRdb keeps in-frame clones, though not all of them. The sample records about 170,000 clones, around two thirds being singletons. Sample: peripheral blood. Receptors were obtained from a woman aged 80 or over with acute or convalescent COVID-19.

The chain uses TRBV4-3 and TRBJ1-1, with 9 bases lining up with TRBD1. J lost 1 base, V lost 3 bases, and 6 bases had no gene match. This CDR3 region has 16 residues. Germline lookup yields CDR1 LGHNA and CDR2 YSLEER. The CDR3 is CASSHDWGQGNTEAFF. In DNA, the CDR3 is TGCGCCAGCAGCCATGATTGGGGACAGGGGAACACTGAAGCTTTCTTT.

The chain recombines TRBV2 with TRBJ2-3, with 7 bases identical to TRBD2. Germline lookup yields CDR1 SNHLY and CDR2 FYNNEI. Trimming took 5 bases from V and 0 from J; bases not matched to a gene: 8. CDR3 length: 16 residues. The chain's CDR3 is CASSTQPAGSTDTQYF. The CDR3 region has the DNA TGTGCCAGCAGTACCCAACCAGCGGGAAGCACAGATACGCAGTATTTT.

The rearrangement links TRBV7-9 to TRBJ2-3; 9 positions agree with TRBD2. Germline loops: CDR1 SEHNR, CDR2 FQNEAQ (reference sequence). This CDR3 is 13 amino acids long. V dropped 6 bases and J dropped 6; count of bases not matched to a gene: 4. CDR3 coding DNA: TGTGCCAGCAGAACTAGCGGGCCGGATACGCAGTATTTT. Translated, it gives CASRTSGPDTQYF.

The J gene is TRBJ2-3, the V gene TRBV5-1, with D hard to call. CDR3 size: 15 residues. Germline V gene sequence: CDR1 SGHRS, CDR2 YFSETQ. V gave up 2 bases and J gave up 2 bases, with 12 bases separating them. CDR3 nucleotides: TGCGCCAGCAGCTTCTCCACAGTGACCACAGATACGCAGTATTTT. This translates into CASSFSTVTTDTQYF.

This clone appeared once. This rearrangement joins TRBV6-5 to TRBJ1-4; possibly TRBD1 for D (6 bases). The CDR3 has 15 amino acids. The germline V and J ends were trimmed by 6 bases and 4 bases, with 15 bases remaining between them. From germline, CDR1 is MNHEY and CDR2 SVGAGI. In DNA form, the CDR3 reads TGTGCCAGCAGGGAGTCGGGGGGCGGTAATGAAAAACTGTTTTTT. Residues: CASRESGGGNEKLFF.

The table lists this clone with a count of one. This chain uses TRBV18 with TRBJ1-5, with D unresolved. The germline V gene encodes CDR1 KGHSH and CDR2 LQKENI. CDR3 length: 13 amino acids. V lost 4 bases to trimming and J lost 3 bases, with 7 bases between them. CDR3 nucleotides: TGTGCCAGCTCACGAGACTTCAATCAGCCCCAGCATTTT. Amino acids: CASSRDFNQPQHF.

This clone was detected only once. The chain couples TRBV7-3 to TRBJ2-1; 14 bases are a match to TRBD2. CDR1 is SGHTA and CDR2 is FQGTGA in the germline V gene. CDR3 size: 16 residues. Trimming cost V 3 bases and J 8 bases; bases outside gene matches: 6. This chain's CDR3 is CASSLGLAGVFDEQFF. In nucleotides, the CDR3 is TGTGCCAGCAGCTTGGGACTAGCGGGAGTTTTCGATGAGCAGTTCTTC.

V is TRBV28 and J is TRBJ1-4; the D gene is possibly TRBD1 (5 bases). Trimming took off 1 base at V and 1 base at J, with 7 bases between the two ends. The germline V gene has CDR1 MDHEN and CDR2 SYDVKM. The CDR3 extends over 15 amino acids. The CDR3 region has the DNA TGTGCCAGCAGTTTATCGCAGGGAACTAATGAAAAACTGTTTTTT. Translated: CASSLSQGTNEKLFF.

The chain couples TRBV5-1 to TRBJ2-2; 9 positions agree with TRBD2. After removal of 4 bases from V and 4 bases from J, the junction contained 5 bases not matched to a gene. CDR1 is SGHRS, CDR2 YFSETQ, per germline. This CDR3 region has 15 residues. The CDR3 sequence: CASSQTSGTTGELFF. The CDR3 DNA is TGCGCCAGCAGCCAGACTAGCGGTACCACCGGGGAGCTGTTTTTT.